Following are 2 T cell receptor beta chains from one sample sequenced in a study of blood T cell repertoires in COVID-19 (dated by TCRdb to 2020 to 2022). Libraries were made using the immunoSEQ multiplex PCR assay. TCRdb limited this immuneACCESS table to in-frame rearrangements with V and J called. A share of clones is missing; checked studies link under half to unresolved V genes, and the rest is unexplained. A total of roughly 100,000 clones appear in this sample, approximately 90% of them only once. The biggest ten clones account for about 2% of the sample. What was sequenced was peripheral blood. These receptors were taken from a human donor with active COVID-19. The donor label of this sample is uncertain.

V and J are TRBV7-2 and TRBJ2-5; 10 positions agree with TRBD2. V lost 4 bases and J lost 3; bases outside the gene matches: 2. The CDR3 runs 14 residues. In germline, CDR1 is SGHTA, CDR2 FQGNSA. CDR3: CASSSGTSEETQYF. The CDR3 DNA reads TGTGCCAGCAGCTCAGGGACTAGCGAAGAGACCCAGTACTTC.

This clone came up a few times. The rearrangement uses TRBV7-9 and TRBJ1-5; no clear D gene. Germline V gene data show CDR1 as SEHNR and CDR2 as FQNEAQ (reference sequence). V dropped 5 bases and J dropped 6 bases, with 8 bases sitting between them. This CDR3 is 12 amino acids long. CDR3 coding DNA: TGTGCCAGCAGCCTAAACAGTCAGCCCCAGCATTTT. Translating gives CASSLNSQPQHF.